The 23 T cell receptor beta chains in this list originate from one sample, sequenced in a study of T cell repertoires in cytomegalovirus infection. TCRdb called the reads again in MiXCR, with one record for every CDR3 protein. The table has around 740,000 distinct CDR3 sequences, 35% to 45% seen once. The sample taken for sequencing was PBMCs. The receptors were gathered from a human donor in good health (CMV status not recorded). Some clones in this sample may be carry-over from other donors' samples.

The chain couples TRBV7-2 to TRBJ2-1; the D gene is possibly TRBD2 (7 bases). CDR1 is SGHTA and CDR2 is FQGNSA in the germline V gene. The CDR3 has 16 residues. Trimming took 5 bases from V and 9 from J, leaving 23 bases between them. CDR3 in DNA: TGTGCCAGCAGCCCCCGGGGGGCCCAGGGGATCGGTGAGCAGTTCTTC. This sequence encodes CASSPRGAQGIGEQFF.

The chain carries TRBV6-1 and TRBJ1-2; D remains unclear. The CDR3 length is 13 residues. Germline CDR1 and CDR2: MNHNS and SASEGT. The germline V and J ends were trimmed by 5 bases and 6 bases, with 13 bases remaining between them. The CDR3 reads CASSPQTGDGYTF. The CDR3 DNA is TGTGCCAGCAGTCCCCAGACGGGAGATGGCTACACCTTC.

The chain links TRBV3-1 to TRBJ2-5; 8 bases line up with TRBD2. V lost 1 base to trimming and J lost 4 bases; unmatched junction nucleotides: 5. The CDR3 covers 15 residues. CDR1 is LGHDT and CDR2 is YNNKEL in the germline V gene (reference sequence). For the CDR3, the DNA is TGTGCCAGCAGCCAAGGACTAGCGCTGGTAGAGACCCAGTACTTC. Encoded protein: CASSQGLALVETQYF.

The table lists this clonotype with a few counts. The genes are TRBV7-2 and TRBJ1-6; the D is unclear. The CDR3 is 15 amino acids. The V and J ends lost 2 bases and 5 bases respectively, with 10 bases between them. Germline V gene lookup returns CDR1 SGHTA and CDR2 FQGNSA. CDR3 sequence: CASSLRLIDNSPLHF. CDR3 DNA: TGTGCCAGCAGCTTAAGACTTATAGATAATTCACCCCTCCACTTT.

This clonotype was recorded a few times. The chain combines TRBV6-1 with TRBJ1-2; D might be TRBD1 (5 bases). V was shortened by 2 bases and J by 0 bases, with 13 bases between the two germline ends. The CDR3 is 16 residues long. The germline gives CDR1 MNHNS, CDR2 SASEGT. The CDR3 sequence: CASSEIRRGPNYGYTF. The CDR3, as DNA: TGTGCCAGCAGTGAAATTCGGAGGGGACCTAACTATGGCTACACCTTC.

This clonotype was seen a few times. The CDR3 spells CATGQGSNYGYTF. Written as DNA, the CDR3 is TGTGCCACGGGACAGGGGTCTAACTATGGCTACACCTTC. V is TRBV7-9 and J is TRBJ1-2; 10 bases are a match to TRBD1. Germline values: CDR1 SEHNR, CDR2 FQNEAQ (reference sequence). The ends lost 10 bases at V and 0 bases at J; junction bases unmatched: 2. The CDR3 has 13 amino acids.

To note about this clonotype: A read error may explain this, as a much larger clone is one base away. The missing conserved phenylalanine or tryptophan at the end of this CDR3 makes a read error likely. The chain carries TRBV28 and TRBJ2-3, with TRBD2 as a possible D gene (5 bases). Germline loops: CDR1 MDHEN, CDR2 SYDVKM. This CDR3 spans 14 amino acids. V shed 3 bases and J shed 6 bases, with 13 bases lying between them. The DNA for the CDR3 is TGTGCCAGCAGTTTCGGTAGAGGGCCCGATACGCAGTATTTG. Its protein product is CASSFGRGPDTQYL.

The chain has TRBV28 and TRBJ1-2; D is unresolved. V was cut by 6 bases and J by 8 bases, with 10 bases left in between. Germline-derived CDR1 and CDR2 are MDHEN and SYDVKM. The CDR3 is made up of 11 amino acids. CDR3 sequence: CASRRREGYTF. The CDR3 nucleotides read TGTGCCAGCAGAAGGCGTGAGGGCTACACCTTC.

The CDR3 reads CASSLAGQAPNQPQHF. Written as DNA, the CDR3 is TGTGCCAGCAGCTTAGCGGGTCAGGCCCCAAATCAGCCCCAGCATTTT. The chain has TRBV7-9 and TRBJ1-5; D not resolved. This CDR3 has 16 residues. CDR1 is SEHNR and CDR2 is FQNEAQ in the germline V gene (reference sequence). Deletions cut 0 bases from V and 4 bases from J, with 13 bases between.

The V gene is TRBV7-6, the J gene TRBJ2-2; D may match TRBD1 or TRBD2 (7 bases each). Germline CDR1 and CDR2: SGHVS and FNYEAQ. The CDR3 sequence is 19 residues long. The germline V and J ends were trimmed by 1 base and 2 bases, with 20 bases remaining between them. The CDR3 bases are TGTGCCAGCAGCTTAGAGAGGGGGCGGCTAGCGGCTAACACCGGGGAGCTGTTTTTT. Translating gives CASSLERGRLAANTGELFF.

The table lists this clonotype with a few counts. The chain employs TRBV5-1 and TRBJ1-2, with D maybe TRBD1 (6 bases). Germline loops: CDR1 SGHRS, CDR2 YFSETQ. Trimming shortened V by 3 bases and J by 7 bases, and 19 bases separated the two germline ends. The CDR3 runs to 15 residues. CDR3 nucleotides: TGCGCCAGCAGCTCCCTCTCGACAGGCGGCCGTGGCTACACCTTC. This translates into CASSSLSTGGRGYTF.

The J gene is TRBJ1-1, the V gene TRBV28; D not certain. CDR1 and CDR2 from the germline V gene are MDHEN and SYDVKM. The CDR3 loop spans 12 amino acids. Between the trimmed V and J ends, which lost 7 bases and 7 bases, there was a span of 13 bases. The CDR3 bases are TGTGCCAGCACCCGGCCAGAGGATGAAGCTTTCTTT. It codes for CASTRPEDEAFF.

This clonotype was seen ten or more times. The chain employs TRBV12-3 or TRBV12-4 and TRBJ2-1, with D perhaps matching TRBD1 or TRBD2 (5 bases each). The CDR3 runs 16 residues. V lost 6 bases to trimming and J lost 8 bases, with 23 bases between them. For the CDR3, the DNA is TGTGCCAGCAGAGGCTCCGGGACCGGGGAGTGGGATGAGCAGTTCTTC. As protein: CASRGSGTGEWDEQFF.

The J gene is TRBJ2-6, the V gene TRBV28; no clear D. The V and J ends lost 5 bases and 0 bases respectively, with 14 bases between them. This CDR3 is built from 17 residues. Germline CDR1 MDHEN, CDR2 SYDVKM. This CDR3 reads CASSTDTKGSGANVLTF. In nucleotides, the CDR3 is TGTGCCAGCAGTACTGATACGAAAGGCTCTGGGGCCAACGTCCTGACTTTC.

This chain connects TRBV10-2 to TRBJ1-1, with a possible D match to TRBD1 (6 bases). This CDR3 has 19 residues. V was pared by 7 bases and J by 0 bases, with 27 bases between. The germline CDR1 and CDR2 sequences are WSHSY and SAAADI. Written as DNA, the CDR3 is TGCGCCAGCACGGGATTACGGGCGGCAGGGGAAGTTATGAACACTGAAGCTTTCTTT. This encodes CASTGLRAAGEVMNTEAFF.

This clonotype was observed many times. The rearrangement joins TRBV19 to TRBJ1-5; D is unclear. The V gene's germline CDR1 is LNHDA and CDR2 SQIVND (reference sequence). V was cut by 5 bases and J by 6 bases, with 5 bases left in between. The CDR3 runs to 11 residues. DNA of the CDR3: TGTGCCAGTAGTGCGGGTCAGCCCCAGCATTTT. As protein: CASSAGQPQHF.

This clonotype was observed a few times. V and J are TRBV25-1 and TRBJ2-1; tentatively, D is TRBD2 (7 bases). The CDR3 is 14 residues long. Trimming pared 7 bases from V and 7 bases from J, leaving 17 bases between. Per germline, CDR1 MGHDK and CDR2 SYGVNS. CDR3 residues: CASNPAGAGNEQFF. CDR3 in DNA: TGTGCCAGCAACCCTGCGGGGGCTGGGAATGAGCAGTTCTTC. The complete variable domain, with remaining parts taken from reference TRBV25-1 and TRBJ2-1, reads EADIYQTPRYLVIGTGKKITLECSQTMGHDKMYWYQQDPGMELHLIHYSYGVNSTEKGDLSSESTVSRIRTEHFPLTLESARPSHTSQYLCASNPAGAGNEQFFGPGTRLTVL.

The chain uses TRBV5-6 and TRBJ1-2; D gene ambiguous. The CDR3 is made up of 13 amino acids. From germline, CDR1 is SGHDT and CDR2 YYEEEE. The V end was cut by 2 bases, the J end by 7 bases, with 12 bases between. CDR3 sequence reads: CASSFEGRSGYTF. The CDR3 nucleotides are TGTGCCAGCAGCTTTGAAGGCCGGTCTGGCTACACCTTC.

This chain links TRBV6-4 with TRBJ1-2; 10 nucleotides line up with TRBD1. There are 14 residues in the CDR3. Germline CDR1 reads MRHNA; CDR2 reads SNTAGT. With 6 bases clipped from V and 7 bases from J, the junction kept 8 bases outside the gene matches. The CDR3 DNA is TGTGCCAGCAGGCGGGACAGGGGTACGGGTGGCTACACCTTC. Translating gives CASRRDRGTGGYTF.

This clonotype was observed a handful of times. This chain uses TRBV5-1 with TRBJ2-1, with 8 bases that match TRBD1. Trimming cost V 4 bases and J 9 bases; bases outside gene matches: 12. Germline-derived CDR1 and CDR2 are SGHRS and YFSETQ. The CDR3 is 15 amino acids. The CDR3 DNA follows: TGCGCCAGCAGCGACCTGGACAGGGCCTTGGGTGAGCAGTTCTTC. Its protein is CASSDLDRALGEQFF.

Of note for this clonotype: This clone may be a read error of a much larger clone one base away. V and J are TRBV7-6 and TRBJ2-7, with TRBD2 matching 11 bases. Looked up from germline, CDR1 is SGHVS and CDR2 is FNYEAQ. This CDR3 has 19 amino acids. V was clipped by 4 bases and J by 1 base; unmatched bases: 15. CDR3 in DNA: TGTGCCAGCAGCTCGACAGCGACGGGAATAGCGGGGGGGTCCTACGAGCAGTACTTC. This encodes CASSSTATGIAGGSYEQYF.

The chain has TRBV20-1 and TRBJ2-5; possibly TRBD1 or TRBD2 for D (5 bases each). The CDR3 runs 13 residues. Per germline, CDR1 DFQATT and CDR2 SNEGSKA (reference sequence). The V and J ends lost 5 bases and 1 base respectively, with 11 bases between them. This CDR3 is CSAAGTSQETQYF. CDR3 coding DNA: TGCAGTGCTGCCGGGACCAGCCAAGAGACCCAGTACTTC.

V and J are TRBV19 and TRBJ2-4, with D maybe TRBD2 (5 bases). Germline V gene data show CDR1 as LNHDA and CDR2 as SQIVND (reference sequence). V gave up 10 bases and J gave up 9 bases, with 13 bases separating them. This CDR3 has 11 amino acids. The CDR3 here is CATATGVIQYF. CDR3 in DNA: TGTGCCACTGCGACCGGGGTCATTCAGTACTTC.